One sample yielded the 16 T cell receptor beta chains listed below, sequenced in a study of T-cell memory formation after mild COVID-19 (dated by TCRdb to the early 2020s). Receptor libraries were prepared by 5' RACE. This sample was sequenced with an Illumina NovaSeq 6000. The public reads were reanalyzed by TCRdb: fastp trimming at Q25, MiXCR alignment, in-frame beta chains only. Every distinct CDR3 protein forms one entry, paired with its most common genes and DNA. This sample is represented by just over 400,000 distinct CDR3 sequences; roughly a quarter of them were singletons. Around 13% of the sample rests with the top ten. Sequencing was done on a sample of PBMCs or a T cell subset sorted from them (not recorded which). The receptors originated from an adult woman who had mild COVID-19 (a few samples of this study predate the infection). The sample titles of this study are shuffled in the database, so cell type and time point are left out; the donor was told from shared clones.

This clonotype has a count of ten or more. The rearrangement links TRBV4-1 to TRBJ2-7, with TRBD2 matching 12 bases. The CDR3 runs 20 residues. CDR1 and CDR2 (germline): MGHRA, YSYEKL. Trimming took 4 bases from V and 0 from J; bases not matched to a gene: 16. CDR3 nucleotide sequence: TGCGCCAGCAGCCGATTCGCACCGGGACTAGCGGGCCGTAGCTCCTACGAGCAGTACTTC. Amino acid sequence: CASSRFAPGLAGRSSYEQYF.

Many counts were recorded for this clonotype. An end of the junction does not agree with germline; a read error may underlie this. This sequence joins TRBV5-1 and TRBJ2-3; D ambiguous. The CDR3 runs to 12 residues. The V gene's germline CDR1 is SGHRS and CDR2 YFSETQ. The CDR3 bases are TGTGCCAGCAGCTTTAGCACAGATACGCAGTATTTT. Amino acid sequence: CASSFSTDTQYF.

CDR3 loop: CASNHPGSNEQFF. The CDR3 region has the DNA TGTGCCAGCAACCACCCAGGGTCCAATGAGCAGTTCTTC. The chain uses TRBV6-6 and TRBJ2-1; a possible D gene is TRBD1 (5 bases). Looked up from germline, CDR1 is MNHNY and CDR2 is SVGAGI (reference sequence). There are 13 residues in the CDR3. V was clipped by 7 bases and J by 6 bases, with 13 bases between them.

V and J are TRBV14 and TRBJ1-2; D gene ambiguous. CDR1 and CDR2 (germline): SGHDN, FVKESK. The CDR3 length is 15 residues. V shed 4 bases and J shed 6 bases, with 18 bases lying between them. DNA of the CDR3: TGTGCCAGCAGCCCGACGGGATCCGTCATTCATGGCTACACCTTC. It encodes CASSPTGSVIHGYTF.

This clonotype was counted only a few times. The genes are TRBV30 and TRBJ2-7; 8 nucleotides line up with TRBD1. V lost 3 bases to trimming and J lost 2 bases; unmatched junction nucleotides: 15. CDR3 length equals 17 residues. From germline, CDR1 is GTSNPN and CDR2 SVGIG (reference sequence). This CDR3 is CAWSRPVSGQATYEQYF. The CDR3, as DNA: TGTGCCTGGAGCCGCCCCGTATCGGGACAGGCCACCTACGAGCAGTACTTC. Full variable domain (remainder filled in from reference TRBV30 and TRBJ2-7): SQTIHQWPATLVQPVGSPLSLECTVEGTSNPNLYWYRQAAGRGLQLLFYSVGIGQISSEVPQNLSASRPQDRQFILSSKKLLLSDSGFYLCAWSRPVSGQATYEQYFGPGTRLTVT.

This clonotype was observed a handful of times. The chain has TRBV12-3 or TRBV12-4 and TRBJ2-4; TRBD2 agrees at 12 bases. V trimming: 6 bases; J trimming: 8 bases; junction bases outside the gene matches: 5. There are 14 residues in the CDR3. CDR3 amino acids: CASSSSGGADIQYF. The CDR3 DNA sequence: TGTGCCAGCAGCTCTAGCGGGGGGGCTGACATTCAGTACTTC.

The CDR3 region has the DNA TGTGCCAGCAGTTCCCCGACAGGGGAGCGGATCACTGAAGCTTTCTTT. It specifies CASSSPTGERITEAFF. The chain has TRBV28 and TRBJ1-1; the match to TRBD1 covers 8 bases. Trimming removed 4 bases from V and 4 bases from J; junction bases left unmatched: 11. CDR3 length equals 16 residues. Germline CDR1 MDHEN, CDR2 SYDVKM.

The rearrangement joins TRBV7-3 to TRBJ2-7, with a tentative D call TRBD1 (5 bases). This CDR3 has 15 amino acids. Looked up from germline, CDR1 is SGHTA and CDR2 is FQGTGA. Trimming cost V 2 bases and J 4 bases, with 15 bases left between them. The chain's CDR3 is CASSLSDGHGYEQYF. DNA for the CDR3: TGTGCCAGCAGCTTATCGGACGGACACGGGTACGAGCAGTACTTC.

This chain links TRBV2 with TRBJ2-7, with a tentative D call TRBD2 (6 bases). The CDR3 has 13 amino acids. V was clipped by 11 bases and J by 3 bases, with 17 bases between them. Germline CDR1 reads SNHLY; CDR2 reads FYNNEI. The DNA for the CDR3 is TGTGCCGGAGAGCCACTCGGGGGCTACGAGCAGTACTTC. Protein: CAGEPLGGYEQYF.

V gene TRBV7-9 combines with J gene TRBJ2-3; no reliable D call. Germline loops: CDR1 SEHNR, CDR2 FQNEAQ (reference sequence). The CDR3 consists of 15 residues. Trimming stripped 5 bases from V and 6 bases from J, with 18 bases between. CDR3 in DNA: TGTGCCAGCAGCCCCCGGACGGGTATCACTGATACGCAGTATTTT. Its translation is CASSPRTGITDTQYF.

This clonotype was seen only a few times. The CDR3 DNA is TGTGCCAGCAGTGTAGTGGCTAGCGGGAGGGCAGATACGCAGTATTTT. This translates into CASSVVASGRADTQYF. The chain uses TRBV7-6 and TRBJ2-3; TRBD2 agrees at 12 bases. The CDR3 has 16 amino acids. CDR1 and CDR2 from the germline V gene are SGHVS and FNYEAQ. V dropped 6 bases and J dropped 4; count of bases not matched to a gene: 8.

In the case of this clonotype: The junction differs from germline at one of its ends, possibly a read error. In nucleotides, the CDR3 is TGCGCAAGCAGCCAGGCCGCGGGGAAAACAGATACGCAGTATTTT. This translates into CASSQAAGKTDTQYF. The chain recombines TRBV4-3 with TRBJ2-3; D perhaps matches TRBD2 (6 bases). The germline CDR1 and CDR2 sequences are LGHNA and YSLEER. The CDR3 sequence is 15 residues long.

The V call is TRBV2, the J call TRBJ2-1, with 9 bases that match TRBD1. The CDR3 totals 15 residues. Germline-derived CDR1 and CDR2 are SNHLY and FYNNEI. V gave up 5 bases and J gave up 8 bases; unmatched junction bases: 10. CDR3 DNA: TGTGCCAGCAGTACTACCGGGACAGGGAACGATGAGCAGTTCTTC. Amino acid sequence: CASSTTGTGNDEQFF.

The rearrangement joins TRBV6-6 to TRBJ1-5; D gene unclear. Trimming removed 6 bases from V and 0 bases from J, with 12 bases in between. The CDR3 length is 15 residues. The germline gives CDR1 MNHNY, CDR2 SVGAGI (reference sequence). In DNA form, the CDR3 reads TGTGCCAGCAGCGCGGACGGATATAGCAATCAGCCCCAGCATTTT. This sequence encodes CASSADGYSNQPQHF.

In DNA, the CDR3 is TGCGCCAGCAGCTTGTATAAGGGGGCGCACAGGGACACTGAAGCTTTCTTT. Its translation: CASSLYKGAHRDTEAFF. This chain uses TRBV5-1 with TRBJ1-1, with 7 positions matching TRBD1. With 1 base clipped from V and 3 bases from J, the junction kept 12 bases outside the gene matches. Per germline, CDR1 SGHRS and CDR2 YFSETQ. There are 17 residues in the CDR3.

This clonotype was seen only a few times. The chain joins TRBV7-2 to TRBJ2-1; TRBD1 aligns across 8 bases. CDR1 and CDR2 (germline): SGHTA, FQGNSA. The V gene end was trimmed by 5 bases and the J gene end by 4 bases; junction bases not matched to a gene: 7. The CDR3 contains 15 residues. CDR3 DNA: TGTGCCAGCAGCGCAGGGGGCTATGGATACAATGAGCAGTTCTTC. The encoded protein is CASSAGGYGYNEQFF.